This T cell receptor (beta chain) is drawn from a study of CD8 T cells in Susac syndrome (dated by TCRdb to about 2019). Context from the whole study: Whether CD8+ T cell activation and differentiation in Susac syndrome was antigen driven was tested using repertoire sequencing. The investigation overall reported the following: The number of individuals in the TCR sequencing and HLA analysis was recognized as being relatively small.

This clonotype has more than one count but fewer than ten. What this receptor recognizes is not known. Base-call qualities are not available, and no considerably larger clone is one nucleotide away. RNA was extracted with the RNeasy kit and 0.5 to 1 ug was reverse transcribed using random hexamers. The immunoSEQ multiplex PCR assay, covering 54 Vbeta and 13 Jbeta segments, was used to amplify TCR beta CDR3 regions. PCR amplification bias was corrected by using a synthetic template baseline for primer optimization and computational correction. Per the authors' processing: Reads were annotated to V, D and J genes according to IMGT and were analyzed with immunoSEQ Analyzer, with only productive sequences retained. Clonality was calculated as one minus the Shannon entropy normalized by log2 of the number of productive unique sequences. For each patient and control, public and private clones were evaluated within the 100 most prevalent clones. A clone was defined as Susac-specific if it was absent from the healthy and MS cohorts, from around 960 published viral clones and from other ImmuneACCESS disease sequences. In-frame beta chains were kept once TCRdb had trimmed the public reads at Q25 with fastp and called clones with MiXCR. Records with the same CDR3 protein are collapsed into one entry carrying the most frequent genes and DNA. The V and J calls were determined by TCRdb, not by the authors. This sample holds around 69,000 distinct CDR3 sequences; nearly 96% were observed only once. The ten most abundant clones make up around 0.11% of the sample.

The CDR3, from cysteine to phenylalanine, totals 13 residues. The sequence is cut down to CDR3 DNA, 39 bases in frame from base 1. V is cut back by 6 bases and J by 4 bases, with 5 bases in the junction unmatched. Peripheral blood CD8+ and CD4+ T cells from healthy donors, Susac syndrome patients and multiple sclerosis patients were profiled by high-throughput TCR beta sequencing. Multiple sclerosis controls were treatment-naive patients with stable or active relapsing-remitting disease fulfilling revised McDonald criteria. Bulk CD8+ and CD4+ T cells were purified magnetically by negative isolation, whereas CD8+ TEMRA cells were enriched by FACS. Blood was drawn into EDTA tubes, processed within 24 hours, and PBMCs were isolated by density gradient centrifugation. PBMCs intended for TCR sequencing were cryopreserved in liquid nitrogen and thawed later in a water bath at 37 degrees C. Purity of sorted or isolated CD4+, CD8+ and CD8+ TEMRA cells was at least 90%.

The sequenced sample was CD4+ T cells from PBMCs. This chain joins TRBV12-3 or TRBV12-4 to TRBJ1-2; 7 bases in the middle match TRBD1. The TCR comes from a human donor with multiple sclerosis. For the CDR3, the sequence is CASSPQGFYGYTF. The nucleotide sequence reads as follows: TGTGCCAGCAGCCCACAGGGGTTCTATGGCTACACCTTC.